These 2 T cell receptor beta chains originate from one sample sequenced in a study of T-cell reconstitution after alpha-beta-depleted transplantation in children. Unique molecular identifiers were incorporated into the prepared TCRbeta library. TCRdb used MiXCR to reprocess the PCR reads, holding one entry per CDR3 protein. The sample lists 440,000 or so distinct CDR3 sequences, about 45% occurring once. Sequencing was performed on PBMCs, taken before TCRalphabeta/CD19-depleted stem cell transplant. The receptors were sampled from a girl aged 2 to 9 with aplastic anemia, due to receive a stem cell transplant.

This clonotype was seen just once. The CDR3: CASSLYFSGSNEQFF. For the CDR3, the DNA is TGCGCCAGCAGCTTGTATTTCTCAGGGTCTAATGAGCAGTTCTTC. The genes are TRBV5-1 and TRBJ2-1, with D perhaps TRBD1 (5 bases). The CDR3 covers 15 residues. Trimming stripped 1 base from V and 7 bases from J, with 15 bases between. The germline V gene has CDR1 SGHRS and CDR2 YFSETQ.

This clonotype has at least ten counts. For the CDR3, the DNA is TGTGCCAGCAGCTTAAGACTAGCGGGAGTTCTTGAGACCCAGTACTTC. Residues: CASSLRLAGVLETQYF. The gene calls are TRBV11-2 and TRBJ2-5, with 12 positions matching TRBD2. Per the germline V gene, CDR1 is SGHAT and CDR2 is FQNNGV. J was trimmed by 5 bases and V by 2 bases; bases with no gene match: 6. The CDR3 runs to 16 residues.